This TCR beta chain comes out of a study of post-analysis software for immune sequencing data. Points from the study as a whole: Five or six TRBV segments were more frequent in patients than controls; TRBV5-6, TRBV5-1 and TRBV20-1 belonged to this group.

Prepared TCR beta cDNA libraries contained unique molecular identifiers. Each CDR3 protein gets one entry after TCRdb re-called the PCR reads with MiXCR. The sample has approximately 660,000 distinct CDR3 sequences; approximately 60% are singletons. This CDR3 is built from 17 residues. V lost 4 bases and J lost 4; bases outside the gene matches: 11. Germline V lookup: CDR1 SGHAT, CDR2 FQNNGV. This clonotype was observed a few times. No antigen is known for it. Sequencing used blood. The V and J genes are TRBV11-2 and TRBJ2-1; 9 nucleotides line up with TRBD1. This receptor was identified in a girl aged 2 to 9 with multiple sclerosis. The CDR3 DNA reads TGTGCCAGCAGCTCCGGTCCAGGGACAGGGTTGTACAATGAGCAGTTCTTC. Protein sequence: CASSSGPGTGLYNEQFF.